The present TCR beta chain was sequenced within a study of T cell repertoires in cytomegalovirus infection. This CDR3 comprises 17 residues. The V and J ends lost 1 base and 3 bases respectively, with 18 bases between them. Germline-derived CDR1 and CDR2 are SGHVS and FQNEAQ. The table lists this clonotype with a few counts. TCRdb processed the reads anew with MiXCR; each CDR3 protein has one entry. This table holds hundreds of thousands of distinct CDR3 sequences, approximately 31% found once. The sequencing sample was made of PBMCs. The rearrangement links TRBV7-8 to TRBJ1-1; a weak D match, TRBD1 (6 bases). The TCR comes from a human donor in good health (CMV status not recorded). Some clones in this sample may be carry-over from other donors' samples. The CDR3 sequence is CASSLEVRGAMDTEAFF. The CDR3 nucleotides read TGTGCCAGCAGCTTAGAAGTTCGGGGGGCGATGGACACTGAAGCTTTCTTT.